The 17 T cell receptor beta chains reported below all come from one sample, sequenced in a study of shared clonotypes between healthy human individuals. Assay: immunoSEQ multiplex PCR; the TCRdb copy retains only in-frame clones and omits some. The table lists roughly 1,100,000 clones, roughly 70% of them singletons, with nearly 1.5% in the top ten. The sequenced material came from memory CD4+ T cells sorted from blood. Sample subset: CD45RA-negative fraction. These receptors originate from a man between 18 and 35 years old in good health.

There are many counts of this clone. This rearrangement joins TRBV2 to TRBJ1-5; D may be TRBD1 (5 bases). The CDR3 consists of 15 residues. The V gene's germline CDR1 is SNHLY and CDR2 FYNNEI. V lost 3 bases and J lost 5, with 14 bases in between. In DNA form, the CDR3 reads TGTGCCAGCAGTGAGCAAGGGGTTGGGGATCAGCCCCAGCATTTT. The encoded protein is CASSEQGVGDQPQHF.

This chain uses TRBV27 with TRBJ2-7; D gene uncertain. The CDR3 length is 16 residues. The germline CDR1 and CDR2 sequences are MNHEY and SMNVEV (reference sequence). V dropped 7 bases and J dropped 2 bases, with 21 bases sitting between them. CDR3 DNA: TGTGCCAGCACATATTTAAGAAACGGGTTAACCTACGAGCAGTACTTC. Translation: CASTYLRNGLTYEQYF.

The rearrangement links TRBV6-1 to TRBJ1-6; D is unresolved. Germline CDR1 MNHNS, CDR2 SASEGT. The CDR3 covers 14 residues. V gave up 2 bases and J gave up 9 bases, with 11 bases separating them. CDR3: CASSEKGLSSPLHF. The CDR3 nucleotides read TGTGCCAGCAGTGAAAAAGGGCTGAGTTCACCCCTCCACTTT.

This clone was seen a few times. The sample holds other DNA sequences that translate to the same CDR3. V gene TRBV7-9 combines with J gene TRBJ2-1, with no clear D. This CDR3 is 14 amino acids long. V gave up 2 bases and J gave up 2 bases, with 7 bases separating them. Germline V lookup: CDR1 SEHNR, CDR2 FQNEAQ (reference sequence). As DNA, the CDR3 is TGTGCCAGCAGCTTAACGGGTACCTACAATGAGCAGTTCTTC. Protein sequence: CASSLTGTYNEQFF.

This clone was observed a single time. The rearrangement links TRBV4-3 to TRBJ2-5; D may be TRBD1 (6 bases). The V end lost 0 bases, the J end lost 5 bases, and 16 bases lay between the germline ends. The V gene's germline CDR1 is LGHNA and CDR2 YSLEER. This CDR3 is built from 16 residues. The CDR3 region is CASSQDLQGSGETQYF. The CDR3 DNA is TGCGCCAGCAGCCAAGATCTACAGGGTTCGGGGGAGACCCAGTACTTC.

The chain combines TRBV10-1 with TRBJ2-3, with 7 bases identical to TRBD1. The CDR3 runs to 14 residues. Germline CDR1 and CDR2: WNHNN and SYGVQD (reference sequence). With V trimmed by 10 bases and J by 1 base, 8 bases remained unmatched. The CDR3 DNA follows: TGCGCCACCTCGAACAGGGGCGGCACAGATACGCAGTATTTT. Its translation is CATSNRGGTDTQYF.

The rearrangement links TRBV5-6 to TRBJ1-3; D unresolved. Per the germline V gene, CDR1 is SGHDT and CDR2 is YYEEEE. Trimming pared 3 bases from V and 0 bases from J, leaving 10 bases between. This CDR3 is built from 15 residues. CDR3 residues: CASSSTDHSGNTIYF. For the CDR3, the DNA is TGTGCCAGCAGCTCCACAGATCACTCTGGAAACACCATATATTTT.

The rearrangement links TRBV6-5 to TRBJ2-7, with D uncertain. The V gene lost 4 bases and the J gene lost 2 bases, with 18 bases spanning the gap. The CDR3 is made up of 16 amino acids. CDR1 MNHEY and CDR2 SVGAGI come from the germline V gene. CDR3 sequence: CASSSQVLGPTYEQYF. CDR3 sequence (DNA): TGTGCCAGCAGTTCCCAGGTTCTTGGACCAACCTACGAGCAGTACTTC.

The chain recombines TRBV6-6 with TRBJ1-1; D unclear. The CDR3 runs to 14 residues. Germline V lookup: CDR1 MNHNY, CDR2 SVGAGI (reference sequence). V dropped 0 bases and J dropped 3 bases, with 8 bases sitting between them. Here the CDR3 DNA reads TGTGCCAGCAGTTACTCGGGTCCGGACACTGAAGCTTTCTTT. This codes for CASSYSGPDTEAFF.

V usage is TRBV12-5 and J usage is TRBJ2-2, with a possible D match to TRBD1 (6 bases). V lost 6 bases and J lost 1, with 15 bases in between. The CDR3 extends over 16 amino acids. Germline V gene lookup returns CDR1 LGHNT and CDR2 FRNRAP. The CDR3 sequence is CASGPPWGRNTGELFF. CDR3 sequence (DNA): TGTGCTAGTGGCCCACCCTGGGGGCGGAACACCGGGGAGCTGTTTTTT.

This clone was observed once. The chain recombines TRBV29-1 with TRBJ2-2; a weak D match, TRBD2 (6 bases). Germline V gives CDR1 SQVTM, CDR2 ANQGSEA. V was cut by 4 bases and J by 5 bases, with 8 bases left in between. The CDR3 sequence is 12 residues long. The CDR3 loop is CSVGRGTGELFF. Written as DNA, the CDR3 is TGCAGCGTTGGGAGGGGAACCGGGGAGCTGTTTTTT.

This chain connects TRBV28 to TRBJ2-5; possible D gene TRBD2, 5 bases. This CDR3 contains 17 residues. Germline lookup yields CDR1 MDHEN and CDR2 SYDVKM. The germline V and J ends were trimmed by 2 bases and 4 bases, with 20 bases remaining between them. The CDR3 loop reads CASSLLGGHLQGETQYF. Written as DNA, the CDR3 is TGTGCCAGCAGTTTACTAGGCGGGCACCTCCAAGGAGAGACCCAGTACTTC. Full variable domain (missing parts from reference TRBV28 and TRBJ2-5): DVKVTQSSRYLVKRTGEKVFLECVQDMDHENMFWYRQDPGLGLRLIYFSYDVKMKEKGDIPEGYSVSREKKERFSLILESASTNQTSMYLCASSLLGGHLQGETQYFGPGTRLLVL.

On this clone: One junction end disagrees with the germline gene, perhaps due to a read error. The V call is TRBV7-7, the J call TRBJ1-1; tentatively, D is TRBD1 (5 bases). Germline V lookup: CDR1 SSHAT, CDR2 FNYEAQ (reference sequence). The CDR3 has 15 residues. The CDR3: CASSALPGGGTEAFF. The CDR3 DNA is TGTGCTAGCAGCGCCCTCCCGGGGGGGGGAACTGAAGCTTTCTTT.

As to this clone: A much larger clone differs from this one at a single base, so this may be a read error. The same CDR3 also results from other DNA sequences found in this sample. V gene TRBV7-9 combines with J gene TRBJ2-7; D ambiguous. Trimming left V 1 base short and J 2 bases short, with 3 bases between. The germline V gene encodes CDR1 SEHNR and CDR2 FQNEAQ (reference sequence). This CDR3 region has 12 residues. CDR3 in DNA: TGTGCCAGCAGCTTAGGAGCCTACGAGCAGTACTTC. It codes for CASSLGAYEQYF.

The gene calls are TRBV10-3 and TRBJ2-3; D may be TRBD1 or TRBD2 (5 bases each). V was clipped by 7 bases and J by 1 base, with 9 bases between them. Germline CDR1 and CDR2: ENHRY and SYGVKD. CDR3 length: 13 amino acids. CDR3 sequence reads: CAIMGDGTDTQYF. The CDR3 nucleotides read TGTGCCATCATGGGGGATGGCACAGATACGCAGTATTTT.

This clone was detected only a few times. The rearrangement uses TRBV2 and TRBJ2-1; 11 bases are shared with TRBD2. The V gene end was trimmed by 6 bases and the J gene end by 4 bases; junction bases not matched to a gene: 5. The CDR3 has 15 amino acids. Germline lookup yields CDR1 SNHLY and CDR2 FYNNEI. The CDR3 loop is CASRQGLAAYNEQFF. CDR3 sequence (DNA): TGTGCCAGCAGACAGGGACTAGCGGCTTACAATGAGCAGTTCTTC.

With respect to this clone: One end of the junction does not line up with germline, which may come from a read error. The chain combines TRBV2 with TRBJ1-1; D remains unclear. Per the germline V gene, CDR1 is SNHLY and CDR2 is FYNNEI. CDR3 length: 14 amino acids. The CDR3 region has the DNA TGTGCCAGCAGGGAAGGTGTAATGAACACTGAAGCTTTCTTT. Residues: CASREGVMNTEAFF.